These 10 T cell receptor beta chains were sequenced from one sample in a study of blood T cell repertoires in COVID-19. Generated by immunoSEQ multiplex PCR, the TCRdb table keeps only in-frame clones and is missing some. The repertoire holds fewer than 650,000 clones, with 85% to 90% as singletons. The sequencing sample was made of peripheral blood. The receptors here all came from a woman between 45 and 65 years old with COVID-19, enrolled during active disease.

The chain uses TRBV7-9 and TRBJ1-6; 8 bases match TRBD1. With V trimmed by 4 bases and J by 8 bases, 13 bases remained unmatched. CDR1 and CDR2 (germline): SEHNR, FQNEAQ (reference sequence). The CDR3 is made up of 17 amino acids. CDR3 coding DNA: TGTGCCAGCAGCTCCTCCAAGACAGGGGAAGGAGATTCACCCCTCCACTTT. This translates into CASSSSKTGEGDSPLHF. Based on the CDR3 plus reference TRBV7-9 and TRBJ1-6, the full variable domain is DTGVSQNPRHKITKRGQNVTFRCDPISEHNRLYWYRQTLGQGPEFLTYFQNEAQLEKSRLLSDRFSAERPKGSFSTLEIQRTEQGDSAMYLCASSSSKTGEGDSPLHFGNGTRLTVT.

J is TRBJ2-3 and V is TRBV7-8; 8 nucleotides match TRBD2. In germline, CDR1 is SGHVS, CDR2 FQNEAQ. V trimming: 5 bases; J trimming: 6 bases; junction bases outside the gene matches: 13. This CDR3 has 16 residues. The CDR3 protein is CASSPMTSDVGDTQYF. In DNA, the CDR3 is TGTGCCAGCAGCCCAATGACTAGCGACGTTGGGGATACGCAGTATTTT.

This clone was seen once. This chain connects TRBV4-1 to TRBJ1-1; 8 nucleotides align to TRBD1. CDR1 and CDR2 from the germline V gene are MGHRA and YSYEKL. V shed 1 base and J 0 bases; nucleotides not matched to a gene: 13. This CDR3 contains 19 residues. This CDR3 is CASSQGFLGQGIMNTEAFF. CDR3 in DNA: TGCGCCAGCAGCCAAGGATTCCTCGGACAGGGAATCATGAACACTGAAGCTTTCTTT.

This clone showed up just a few times. The rearrangement joins TRBV7-9 to TRBJ1-2; D gene uncertain. The CDR3 is 13 amino acids. Germline lookup yields CDR1 SEHNR and CDR2 FQNEAQ (reference sequence). V lost 1 base, J lost 1 base, and 4 bases lay in between. In DNA, the CDR3 is TGTGCCAGCAGCTTAGAACTTAACTATGGCTACACCTTC. Amino acids: CASSLELNYGYTF.

This chain joins TRBV13 and TRBJ1-5; D is unresolved. The CDR3 is 12 amino acids. Trimming shortened V by 5 bases and J by 4 bases, and 6 bases separated the two germline ends. Germline V gene sequence: CDR1 PRHDT, CDR2 FYEKMQ (reference sequence). DNA of the CDR3: TGTGCCAGCAGCGTTCAAAATCAGCCCCAGCATTTT. This codes for CASSVQNQPQHF.

The genes are TRBV6-1 and TRBJ1-2; D is unresolved. V gave up 0 bases and J gave up 6 bases, with 14 bases separating them. CDR3 length: 15 residues. Germline V gene data show CDR1 as MNHNS and CDR2 as SASEGT. CDR3 DNA sequence: TGTGCCAGCAGTGAAGCGCTTCTTATGGAGGATGGCTACACCTTC. Protein product: CASSEALLMEDGYTF.

This sequence joins TRBV11-2 and TRBJ2-5, with D possibly being TRBD2 (5 bases). The CDR3 totals 13 residues. The germline V and J ends were trimmed by 3 bases and 5 bases, with 10 bases remaining between them. Looked up from germline, CDR1 is SGHAT and CDR2 is FQNNGV. CDR3 region: CASSFTRGETQYF. DNA for the CDR3: TGTGCCAGCAGCTTCACACGAGGGGAGACCCAGTACTTC.

Turning to this clone: This sample also contains other DNA sequences that code for the same CDR3. This chain connects TRBV30 to TRBJ2-7; 7 bases fit TRBD1. Per germline, CDR1 GTSNPN and CDR2 SVGIG (reference sequence). The CDR3 extends over 12 amino acids. V shed 4 bases and J 0 bases; nucleotides not matched to a gene: 0. In nucleotides, the CDR3 is TGTGCCTGGAACAGGGGCTCCTACGAGCAGTACTTC. Translated, it gives CAWNRGSYEQYF.

V gene TRBV15 combines with J gene TRBJ1-1, with 7 bases lining up with TRBD1. The CDR3 runs 14 residues. V dropped 3 bases and J dropped 7; count of bases not matched to a gene: 8. CDR1 and CDR2 (germline): LNHNV, YYDKDF (reference sequence). CDR3 protein: CATSRVGGWGEAFF. In DNA form, the CDR3 reads TGTGCCACCAGCAGGGTAGGGGGCTGGGGTGAAGCTTTCTTT.

The chain combines TRBV2 with TRBJ1-2; 8 positions match TRBD1. The CDR3 consists of 18 residues. V dropped 0 bases and J dropped 3; count of bases not matched to a gene: 12. Germline values: CDR1 SNHLY, CDR2 FYNNEI. In DNA form, the CDR3 reads TGTGCCAGCAGTGAAGCCCCGTGGGACAGGCCAAATTACTATGGCTACACCTTC. It codes for CASSEAPWDRPNYYGYTF. The entire variable domain, with the rest obtained from reference TRBV2 and TRBJ1-2, is as follows: EPEVTQTPSHQVTQMGQEVILRCVPISNHLYFYWYRQILGQKVEFLVSFYNNEISEKSEIFDDQFSVERPDGSNFTLKIRSTKLEDSAMYFCASSEAPWDRPNYYGYTFGSGTRLTVV.